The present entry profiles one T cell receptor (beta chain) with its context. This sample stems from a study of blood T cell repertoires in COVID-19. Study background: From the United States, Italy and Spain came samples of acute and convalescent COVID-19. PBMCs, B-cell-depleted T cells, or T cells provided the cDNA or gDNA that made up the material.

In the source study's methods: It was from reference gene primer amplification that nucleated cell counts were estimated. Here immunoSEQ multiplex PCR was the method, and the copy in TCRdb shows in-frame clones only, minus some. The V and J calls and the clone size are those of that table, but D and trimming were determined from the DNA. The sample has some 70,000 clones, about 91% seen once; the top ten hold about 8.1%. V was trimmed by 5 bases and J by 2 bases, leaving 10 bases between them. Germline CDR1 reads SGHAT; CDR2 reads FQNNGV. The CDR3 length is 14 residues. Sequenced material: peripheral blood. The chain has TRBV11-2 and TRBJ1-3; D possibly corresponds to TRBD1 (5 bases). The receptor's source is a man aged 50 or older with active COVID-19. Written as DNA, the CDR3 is TGTGCCAGCAGCCGACAGACAACTGGAAACACCATATATTTT. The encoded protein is CASSRQTTGNTIYF.